One TCR beta chain is described in this entry. This entry comes from a study of blood T cell repertoires in COVID-19. Turning to the study itself: Whether acute or convalescent, the COVID-19 samples came from the United States, Italy and Spain. In each case, the material was cDNA or gDNA derived from T cells, B-cell-depleted T cells, or PBMCs.

Authors' data handling: Counts of nucleated cells, estimated from reference gene primer amplification, were obtained. Assay: immunoSEQ multiplex PCR; the TCRdb copy retains only in-frame clones and omits some. V and J calls and clone size are given by that table; D and trimming were obtained from the DNA. The data contain more than 95,000 clones, over 75% of them singletons. The V gene lost 0 bases and the J gene lost 0 bases, with 9 bases spanning the gap. This CDR3 comprises 15 residues. Germline CDR1 is MNHEY and CDR2 is SVGAGI. Sequenced sample: peripheral blood. V is TRBV6-5 and J is TRBJ2-7; D not resolved. The sequence was collected from a human donor in a cohort sampled during active or convalescent COVID-19. The CDR3 region has the DNA TGTGCCAGCAGTTACTCCCAGGCAGGCTCCTACGAGCAGTACTTC. Amino acid sequence: CASSYSQAGSYEQYF.